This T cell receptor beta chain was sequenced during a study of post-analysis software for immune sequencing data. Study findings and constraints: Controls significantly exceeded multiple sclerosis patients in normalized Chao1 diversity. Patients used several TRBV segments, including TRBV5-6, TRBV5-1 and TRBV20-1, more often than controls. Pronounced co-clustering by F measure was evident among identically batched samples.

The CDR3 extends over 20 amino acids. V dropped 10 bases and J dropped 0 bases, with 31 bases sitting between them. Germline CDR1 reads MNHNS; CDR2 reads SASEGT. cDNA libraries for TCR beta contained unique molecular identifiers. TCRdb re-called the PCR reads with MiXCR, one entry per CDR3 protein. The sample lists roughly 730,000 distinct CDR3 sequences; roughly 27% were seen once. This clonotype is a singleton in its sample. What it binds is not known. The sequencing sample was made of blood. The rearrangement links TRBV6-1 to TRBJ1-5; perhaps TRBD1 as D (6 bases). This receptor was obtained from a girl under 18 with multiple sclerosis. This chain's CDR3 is CATQRQGLRGGGYSNQPQHF. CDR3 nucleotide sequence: TGTGCCACCCAAAGGCAGGGATTAAGGGGGGGGGGATATAGCAATCAGCCCCAGCATTTT.